What follows are 28 T cell receptor beta chains derived from one specimen sequenced in a study of blood T cells in healthy people across ages. Then a second PCR, running about 6 to 12 cycles, was carried out with a sample-barcoded 5' primer and a J-beta primer mix. In TCRdb, the 5' RACE reads were re-called with MiXCR into one record per CDR3 protein. The sample holds roughly 650,000 distinct CDR3 sequences, 32% seen once. The specimen was blood. Source of these receptors: a woman of 80 years or more in good health.

Only one count was recorded for this clonotype. Being one base from a much bigger clone, this may be a read error. The rearrangement links TRBV4-2 to TRBJ2-3, with D maybe TRBD1 (6 bases). Germline CDR1 and CDR2: LGHNA and YNFKEQ. The CDR3 runs 16 residues. CDR3 sequence (DNA): TGTGCCAGCAGCCAAGTTGGGGGCATCCTCCCAGATACGCGGTATTTT. This encodes CASSQVGGILPDTRYF.

Many counts were recorded for this clonotype. This sequence joins TRBV11-2 and TRBJ2-5; 7 positions agree with TRBD1. The CDR3 has 14 amino acids. The ends lost 5 bases at V and 4 bases at J; junction bases unmatched: 7. Germline CDR1 SGHAT, CDR2 FQNNGV. CDR3 amino acids: CASSLGQALETQYF. In DNA, the CDR3 is TGTGCCAGCAGCCTCGGACAGGCCCTAGAGACCCAGTACTTC.

This clonotype was counted between two and nine times. The gene calls are TRBV21-1 and TRBJ1-2; the DNA was not compared with TRBD1, the D call given in the table. TRBV21-1 is shown as a pseudogene. The CDR3 has 15 amino acids. This chain's CDR3 is CASSKVGRTGYGYTF. The DNA of the CDR3 is TGTGCCAGCAGCAAAGTTGGCAGGACAGGCTATGGCTACACCTTC.

This clonotype has a count of ten or more. Here the CDR3 reads CASSGLAGGQNEQFF. The CDR3 nucleotides read TGTGCCAGCAGCGGACTAGCGGGGGGGCAAAATGAGCAGTTCTTC. The rearrangement links TRBV9 to TRBJ2-1; 14 bases agree with TRBD2. The CDR3 has 15 amino acids. Germline trimming cut 3 bases from V and 7 bases from J; bases unmatched to any gene: 3. Looked up from germline, CDR1 is SGDLS and CDR2 is YYNGEE. The entire variable domain, with the rest obtained from reference TRBV9 and TRBJ2-1, is as follows: DSGVTQTPKHLITATGQRVTLRCSPRSGDLSVYWYQQSLDQGLQFLIQYYNGEERAKGNILERFSAQQFPDLHSELNLSSLELGDSALYFCASSGLAGGQNEQFFGPGTRLTVL.

Regarding this clonotype: A much larger clone lies a single base off, so this may be a read error. The chain recombines TRBV29-1 with TRBJ1-1; D uncertain. The CDR3 length is 12 residues. V was shortened by 5 bases and J by 4 bases, with 11 bases between the two germline ends. CDR1 is SQVTM, CDR2 ANQGSEA, per germline. The CDR3, as DNA: TGCAGCGTTTTACTAAGCTCCACTGAAGCTTTCTTT. Translated: CSVLLSSTEAFF.

This clonotype showed up many times. V and J are TRBV15 and TRBJ2-6; D not resolved. The V end lost 0 bases, the J end lost 2 bases, and 8 bases lay between the germline ends. Germline CDR1 reads LNHNV; CDR2 reads YYDKDF (reference sequence). The CDR3 totals 16 residues. The CDR3 DNA reads TGTGCCACCAGCAGAGATGGAGAGGCTGGGGCCAACGTCCTGACTTTC. This codes for CATSRDGEAGANVLTF. Full variable domain (outside the CDR3, taken from reference TRBV15 and TRBJ2-6): DAMVIQNPRYQVTQFGKPVTLSCSQTLNHNVMYWYQQKSSQAPKLLFHYYDKDFNNEADTPDNFQSRRPNTSFCFLDIRSPGLGDTAMYLCATSRDGEAGANVLTFGAGSRLTVL.

This clonotype was observed a few times. The gene calls are TRBV7-9 and TRBJ1-5; 9 bases agree with TRBD1. CDR1 is SEHNR, CDR2 FQNEAQ, per germline (reference sequence). J lost 6 bases, V lost 1 base, and 7 bases had no gene match. The CDR3 is 16 amino acids. CDR3 nucleotides: TGTGCCAGCAGCTTAGACTTGGGACAGGGTCCTCAGCCCCAGCATTTT. The encoded protein is CASSLDLGQGPQPQHF.

CDR3 DNA: TGTGCCAGCAGTGGACAGGGGAGGTCCTACAATGAGCAGTTCTTC. Residues: CASSGQGRSYNEQFF. This chain joins TRBV6-1 and TRBJ2-1, with 8 bases aligning to TRBD1. Germline CDR1 and CDR2: MNHNS and SASEGT. V lost 4 bases and J lost 1; bases outside the gene matches: 3. CDR3 length equals 15 residues.

This clonotype was detected ten times or more. This chain links TRBV12-3 or TRBV12-4 with TRBJ2-7, with D possibly TRBD1 on 7 matching bases. V was shortened by 4 bases and J by 6 bases, with 13 bases between the two germline ends. This CDR3 region has 13 residues. The CDR3 here is CASSSGGTVEQYF. The CDR3 DNA reads as TGTGCCAGCAGTTCCGGCGGGACAGTCGAGCAGTACTTC.

The J gene is TRBJ2-5, the V gene TRBV10-2, with 7 bases that match TRBD2. Germline lookup yields CDR1 WSHSY and CDR2 SAAADI. Trimming removed 6 bases from V and 11 bases from J; junction bases left unmatched: 12. The CDR3 covers 13 residues. The CDR3 loop is CASSGTTNNEQYF. The CDR3, as DNA: TGCGCCAGCAGCGGGACTACCAACAATGAGCAGTACTTC.

The chain uses TRBV29-1 and TRBJ2-3, with 7 bases aligning to TRBD1. CDR3 length: 17 residues. The V and J ends lost 6 bases and 2 bases, in that order; junction bases with no gene match: 17. Germline V gives CDR1 SQVTM, CDR2 ANQGSEA. The CDR3, as DNA: TGCAGCGTGAGAAAACTTCCGGGACAGAACCTCACAGATACGCAGTATTTT. This gives the protein CSVRKLPGQNLTDTQYF.

The chain recombines TRBV3-1 with TRBJ1-5, with D perhaps TRBD1 (5 bases). Germline lookup yields CDR1 LGHDT and CDR2 YNNKEL (reference sequence). Trimming cost V 1 base and J 7 bases, with 14 bases left between them. The CDR3 is 15 amino acids. CDR3 in amino acids: CASSQGSGRAQPQHF. Written as DNA, the CDR3 is TGTGCCAGCAGCCAAGGATCAGGGAGGGCACAGCCCCAGCATTTT. Full variable domain (outside the CDR3, taken from reference TRBV3-1 and TRBJ1-5): DTAVSQTPKYLVTQMGNDKSIKCEQNLGHDTMYWYKQDSKKFLKIMFSYNNKELIINETVPNRFSPKSPDKAHLNLHINSLELGDSAVYFCASSQGSGRAQPQHFGDGTRLSIL.

The J gene is TRBJ2-1, the V gene TRBV7-2; 9 positions agree with TRBD2. The CDR3 runs to 15 residues. Germline lookup yields CDR1 SGHTA and CDR2 FQGNSA. J was trimmed by 4 bases and V by 3 bases; bases with no gene match: 4. CDR3 residues: CASSFSSGGYNEQFF. The CDR3, as DNA: TGTGCCAGCAGCTTCAGTAGCGGGGGTTACAATGAGCAGTTCTTC.

This clonotype was seen a few times. This rearrangement joins TRBV5-1 to TRBJ1-1; unclear D gene. V was shortened by 1 base and J by 5 bases, with 9 bases between the two germline ends. This CDR3 contains 13 residues. In germline, CDR1 is SGHRS, CDR2 YFSETQ. The CDR3 loop is CASSLTRSTEAFF. The CDR3 DNA is TGCGCCAGCAGCTTGACGAGGAGTACTGAAGCTTTCTTT.

The genes are TRBV5-4 and TRBJ1-1; 7 bases match TRBD1. CDR1 and CDR2 from the germline V gene are SGHNT and YYREEE (reference sequence). J was trimmed by 4 bases and V by 5 bases; bases with no gene match: 17. The CDR3 is 17 residues long. CDR3 nucleotide sequence: TGTGCCAGCAGGCGGGACAGAGGAAGGCCTTGGAGCACTGAAGCTTTCTTT. Translated: CASRRDRGRPWSTEAFF.

As for this clonotype: A much larger clonotype is one base distant, so this may be a read error. This chain links TRBV28 with TRBJ1-5; D is uncertain. Per germline, CDR1 MDHEN and CDR2 SYDVKM. The germline V and J ends were trimmed by 6 bases and 0 bases, with 6 bases remaining between them. There are 13 residues in the CDR3. CDR3 bases: TGTGCCAGCAGGTACCTTAGCAATCAGCCCCAGCATTTT. Its translation: CASRYLSNQPQHF.

About this clonotype itself: This may be a read error, as it is one base from a much larger clone. The chain couples TRBV7-9 to TRBJ1-1; D gene unclear. Germline CDR1 is SEHNR and CDR2 is FQNEAQ (reference sequence). The CDR3 runs 14 residues. Trimming shortened V by 3 bases and J by 5 bases, and 13 bases separated the two germline ends. CDR3 DNA sequence: TGTGCCAGCAGCTTTGACACACGAAGTACTGAAGCTTTCTTT. It codes for CASSFDTRSTEAFF.

This clonotype was detected ten times or more. This may arise from a read error, as a much more abundant clone is one base away. CDR3 sequence: CASREGGAETQYF. Written as DNA, the CDR3 is TGTGCCAGCAGGGAAGGGGGTGCAGAGACCCAGTACTTC. The chain is built from TRBV7-2 and TRBJ2-5; TRBD1 is a possible D gene (6 bases). Germline CDR1 and CDR2: SGHTA and FQGNSA. Trimming took off 6 bases at V and 4 bases at J, with 12 bases between the two ends. This CDR3 is built from 13 residues.

Many counts were recorded for this clonotype. The rearrangement joins TRBV4-1 to TRBJ2-3; 14 bases match TRBD2. Germline V gene lookup returns CDR1 MGHRA and CDR2 YSYEKL. The V gene end was trimmed by 1 base and the J gene end by 2 bases; junction bases not matched to a gene: 5. The CDR3 runs 18 residues. The CDR3 protein is CASSQGTSGGPFTDTQYF. The CDR3 DNA is TGCGCCAGCAGCCAAGGGACTAGCGGGGGGCCCTTCACAGATACGCAGTATTTT.

On this clonotype itself: With a much larger clone just one base away, this may be a read error. This chain connects TRBV10-3 to TRBJ2-1; the match to TRBD1 covers 8 bases. The DNA matches TRBJ2-7 better at its end, which makes the J call doubtful. The CDR3 sequence is 15 residues long. Germline loops: CDR1 ENHRY, CDR2 SYGVKD. In DNA, the CDR3 is TGTGCCATCAGTCAGGACAGGGACCCCTACAATGAGCAGTACTTC. This gives the protein CAISQDRDPYNEQYF.

This clonotype showed up just once. This may stem from a read error, because a much larger clone lies one nucleotide away. The genes are TRBV20-1 and TRBJ1-5, with D possibly being TRBD1 (6 bases). V lost 7 bases and J lost 1, with 23 bases in between. This CDR3 has 17 residues. Germline V CDR1 and CDR2: DFQATT, SNEGSKA (reference sequence). DNA of the CDR3: TGCAGTGTGGGGGGGCCTAGACTGGTTGAGAGCAATCAGCCCCAGCATTTT. It translates to CSVGGPRLVESNQPQHF.

In its sample, this clonotype was seen a few times. A read error is possible here, since a much larger clone lies one base away. The chain carries TRBV28 and TRBJ2-1, with TRBD2 matching 8 bases. V was pared by 7 bases and J by 8 bases, with 13 bases of the junction left unmatched. Per the germline V gene, CDR1 is MDHEN and CDR2 is SYDVKM. The CDR3 loop spans 15 amino acids. CDR3 DNA: TGTGCCAGCATTACTGGTGGCGGGGGGCACGATGAGCAGTTCTTC. Its protein is CASITGGGGHDEQFF.

This clonotype was detected a few times. The chain joins TRBV6-2 or TRBV6-3 to TRBJ1-6, with D possibly being TRBD1 (6 bases). V lost 8 bases and J 3 bases, leaving 14 bases between the germline ends. This CDR3 region has 15 residues. Germline V CDR1 and CDR2: MNHEY, SVGEGT. CDR3 loop: CASAIPGHYNSPLHF. The CDR3 DNA reads as TGTGCCAGCGCCATCCCGGGACACTATAATTCACCCCTCCACTTT.

The chain employs TRBV2 and TRBJ2-7, with D possibly TRBD1 on 6 matching bases. V was clipped by 5 bases and J by 0 bases, with 11 bases between them. Germline V CDR1 and CDR2: SNHLY, FYNNEI. The length of the CDR3 is 14 residues. For the CDR3, the DNA is TGTGCCAGCAGTTCCGGGACATACTCCTACGAGCAGTACTTC. Encoded protein: CASSSGTYSYEQYF.

This clonotype was observed at least ten times. The V gene is TRBV4-2, the J gene TRBJ2-1; either TRBD1 or TRBD2 may supply D (6 bases each). In germline, CDR1 is LGHNA, CDR2 YNFKEQ. Between the trimmed V and J ends, which lost 4 bases and 2 bases, there was a span of 9 bases. The CDR3 runs 14 residues. The CDR3, as DNA: TGTGCCAGCAGCCTAGGGGGGCCCTACAATGAGCAGTTCTTC. This codes for CASSLGGPYNEQFF.

With respect to this clonotype: A read error may explain this, as a much larger clone is one base away. The chain links TRBV12-3 or TRBV12-4 to TRBJ2-2; possibly TRBD2 for D (5 bases). This CDR3 spans 13 amino acids. The CDR3 protein is CASGLANAGELFF. CDR3 DNA sequence: TGTGCCAGCGGACTTGCGAACGCCGGGGAGCTGTTTTTT.

The chain is built from TRBV28 and TRBJ1-2, with no clear D. Trimming stripped 6 bases from V and 0 bases from J, with 20 bases between. The germline V gene encodes CDR1 MDHEN and CDR2 SYDVKM. The CDR3 is made up of 17 amino acids. In DNA form, the CDR3 reads TGTGCCAGCAGATCCGCCGGAACAGAGCCCCCTAACTATGGCTACACCTTC. This encodes CASRSAGTEPPNYGYTF.

In the case of this clonotype: A much larger clone lies one base from this, so it may be a read error. The chain has TRBV14 and TRBJ2-1; tentatively, D is TRBD1 (6 bases). The germline V gene encodes CDR1 SGHDN and CDR2 FVKESK. There are 15 residues in the CDR3. For the CDR3, the DNA is TGTGCCAGCAGCCAAGACAGGGGTCGGTTCGATGAGCGGTTCTTC. This encodes CASSQDRGRFDERFF. The complete variable domain, with remaining parts taken from reference TRBV14 and TRBJ2-1, reads EAGVTQFPSHSVIEKGQTVTLRCDPISGHDNLYWYRRVMGKEIKFLLHFVKESKQDESGMPNNRFLAERTGGTYSTLKVQPAELEDSGVYFCASSQDRGRFDERFFGPGTRLTVL.